The next 30 T cell receptor beta chains were all read from a single sample in a study of response to subunit inactivated influenza vaccine. Each CDR3 protein is one row after TCRdb ran MiXCR on the RT-PCR reads. The data hold 450,000 to 600,000 distinct CDR3 sequences, with approximately 7.1% observed a single time. The source was PBMCs from blood, collected about 23 months after vaccination. The receptors come from a man between 50 and 69 years old who received an inactivated influenza vaccine.

This chain uses TRBV3-1 with TRBJ2-1, with 11 bases identical to TRBD2. Per germline, CDR1 LGHDT and CDR2 YNNKEL (reference sequence). This CDR3 has 17 residues. Trimming took 4 bases from V and 0 from J; bases not matched to a gene: 5. The CDR3 protein is CASSLFTSGSSYNEQFF. Here the CDR3 DNA reads TGTGCCAGCAGCCTGTTTACTAGCGGGAGCTCCTACAATGAGCAGTTCTTC.

This clonotype was seen repeatedly, ten times or more. The V gene is TRBV3-1, the J gene TRBJ2-5; TRBD2 might be the D (6 bases). Germline V gene data show CDR1 as LGHDT and CDR2 as YNNKEL (reference sequence). The CDR3 consists of 16 residues. V was shortened by 4 bases and J by 1 base, with 16 bases between the two germline ends. This chain's CDR3 is CASSRTPGTVQETQYF. DNA for the CDR3: TGTGCCAGCAGCCGTACACCCGGGACTGTCCAAGAGACCCAGTACTTC.

This clonotype occurred many times. This chain links TRBV20-1 with TRBJ1-5; D is possibly TRBD1 (5 bases). CDR1 and CDR2 (germline): DFQATT, SNEGSKA (reference sequence). The V and J ends lost 2 bases and 6 bases respectively, with 14 bases between them. The CDR3 runs to 14 residues. The chain's CDR3 is CSARQGRASQPQHF. CDR3 sequence (DNA): TGCAGTGCTAGACAGGGCAGGGCGAGTCAGCCCCAGCATTTT.

The CDR3 DNA reads TGTGCCAGCAGTTTATCTCCCCGGACAGACTATGGCTACACCTTC. It encodes CASSLSPRTDYGYTF. The chain couples TRBV27 to TRBJ1-2, with TRBD1 as a possible D gene (6 bases). Trimming pared 0 bases from V and 3 bases from J, leaving 11 bases between. This CDR3 comprises 15 residues. Germline V gene data show CDR1 as MNHEY and CDR2 as SMNVEV (reference sequence).

This clonotype was found a few times. The chain couples TRBV20-1 to TRBJ2-3; 11 nucleotides line up with TRBD2. In germline, CDR1 is DFQATT, CDR2 SNEGSKA (reference sequence). This CDR3 is built from 17 residues. With V trimmed by 1 base and J by 2 bases, 8 bases remained unmatched. Here the CDR3 DNA reads TGCAGTGCTAGAGTATTAGCGGGAGGGCATAACACAGATACGCAGTATTTT. As protein: CSARVLAGGHNTDTQYF.

This clonotype was observed many times. The chain is built from TRBV7-2 and TRBJ2-4; 11 positions match TRBD2. The CDR3 runs to 17 residues. Looked up from germline, CDR1 is SGHTA and CDR2 is FQGNSA. With 2 bases clipped from V and 7 bases from J, the junction kept 10 bases outside the gene matches. The CDR3 DNA follows: TGTGCCAGCAGCTTATTCCTGCCTAGCGGGGGGCGGAACATTCAGTACTTC. It specifies CASSLFLPSGGRNIQYF.

This clonotype was detected a few times. The chain recombines TRBV5-1 with TRBJ1-6, with TRBD1 matching over 8 bases. The CDR3 runs 14 residues. V lost 6 bases and J lost 7; bases outside the gene matches: 6. Germline assignment: CDR1 SGHRS and CDR2 YFSETQ. CDR3 DNA: TGCGCCAGCAACGTGGGACAGGAGAATTCACCCCTCCACTTT. Protein: CASNVGQENSPLHF.

This clonotype was found a few times. The rearrangement links TRBV7-9 to TRBJ2-3; either TRBD1 or TRBD2 may fit D (5 bases each). CDR1 is SEHNR, CDR2 FQNEAQ, per germline (reference sequence). The V gene lost 5 bases and the J gene lost 0 bases, with 9 bases spanning the gap. The CDR3 has 14 amino acids. The CDR3 bases are TGTGCCAGCAGCGGTCGGGACAGCACAGATACGCAGTATTTT. Its protein is CASSGRDSTDTQYF.

This clonotype was observed at least ten times. V and J are TRBV9 and TRBJ2-5, with a tentative D call TRBD1 (6 bases). The V gene lost 2 bases and the J gene lost 5 bases, with 19 bases spanning the gap. The CDR3 consists of 16 residues. Per the germline V gene, CDR1 is SGDLS and CDR2 is YYNGEE. CDR3 sequence: CASSVMGAGTSETQYF. Here the CDR3 DNA reads TGTGCCAGCAGCGTCATGGGGGCAGGGACGTCGGAGACCCAGTACTTC. The complete variable domain, with remaining parts taken from reference TRBV9 and TRBJ2-5, reads DSGVTQTPKHLITATGQRVTLRCSPRSGDLSVYWYQQSLDQGLQFLIQYYNGEERAKGNILERFSAQQFPDLHSELNLSSLELGDSALYFCASSVMGAGTSETQYFGPGTRLLVL.

CDR3 nucleotide sequence: TGTGCCAGCAACCGGGGACTAGCTCCTGTTACGCAGTATTTT. Protein product: CASNRGLAPVTQYF. The chain recombines TRBV2 with TRBJ2-3; 9 positions match TRBD2. CDR1 is SNHLY and CDR2 is FYNNEI in the germline V gene. CDR3 length: 14 amino acids. Trimming took 7 bases from V and 8 from J; bases not matched to a gene: 10. The variable domain in full, with the rest retrieved from reference TRBV2 and TRBJ2-3, is EPEVTQTPSHQVTQMGQEVILRCVPISNHLYFYWYRQILGQKVEFLVSFYNNEISEKSEIFDDQFSVERPDGSNFTLKIRSTKLEDSAMYFCASNRGLAPVTQYFGPGTRLTVL.

The J gene is TRBJ1-5, the V gene TRBV20-1; perhaps TRBD1 as D (6 bases). V lost 1 base and J lost 5, with 15 bases in between. CDR1 and CDR2 from the germline V gene are DFQATT and SNEGSKA (reference sequence). The CDR3 is 15 amino acids. CDR3 nucleotides: TGCAGTGCTAGAGCAGGTCTTGGGGGCTATCAGCCCCAGCATTTT. Its protein product is CSARAGLGGYQPQHF.

This clonotype was observed many times. The V gene is TRBV6-2 or TRBV6-3, the J gene TRBJ2-7; D is undetermined. The V and J ends lost 6 bases and 0 bases respectively, with 18 bases between them. The germline V gene encodes CDR1 MNHEY and CDR2 SVGEGT. This CDR3 has 16 residues. The CDR3 reads CASRSAWAASSYEQYF. CDR3 sequence (DNA): TGTGCCAGCAGATCGGCCTGGGCGGCCTCCTCCTACGAGCAGTACTTC.

This clonotype has more than one count but fewer than ten. The chain employs TRBV29-1 and TRBJ2-3, with D hard to call. V shed 4 bases and J shed 3 bases, with 14 bases lying between them. This CDR3 spans 14 amino acids. Germline V gene data show CDR1 as SQVTM and CDR2 as ANQGSEA. The CDR3 spells CSVGRAPKTDTQYF. Here the CDR3 DNA reads TGCAGCGTTGGGAGAGCCCCTAAGACAGATACGCAGTATTTT.

This clonotype was counted only a few times. The rearrangement joins TRBV9 to TRBJ2-3; 16 bases are shared with TRBD2. The CDR3 covers 17 residues. Germline loops: CDR1 SGDLS, CDR2 YYNGEE. The V segment lost 4 bases and the J segment 4 bases; nucleotides outside the gene matches: 6. CDR3 nucleotides: TGTGCCAGCAGCCCACGAGGGACTAGCGGGAGGGCAGATACGCAGTATTTT. It is translated as CASSPRGTSGRADTQYF.

The V and J genes are TRBV20-1 and TRBJ2-5; tentatively, D is TRBD1 (5 bases). The CDR3 covers 14 residues. In germline, CDR1 is DFQATT, CDR2 SNEGSKA (reference sequence). V shed 3 bases and J shed 13 bases, with 24 bases lying between them. The CDR3 coding sequence is TGCAGTGCTAGGTCGACAGAACATACAAGAGATTTGTACTTC. As protein: CSARSTEHTRDLYF.

This chain uses TRBV5-5 with TRBJ1-2, with a weak D call TRBD1 (5 bases). Looked up from germline, CDR1 is SGHKS and CDR2 is YYEKEE (reference sequence). V dropped 2 bases and J dropped 4 bases, with 18 bases sitting between them. CDR3 length: 16 amino acids. Here the CDR3 reads CASSFPGRIGSYGYTF. CDR3 coding DNA: TGTGCCAGCAGCTTTCCAGGGAGGATAGGGAGCTATGGCTACACCTTC.

This clonotype turned up a few times. The V gene is TRBV5-1, the J gene TRBJ2-7; possibly TRBD1 for D (5 bases). Trimming took off 7 bases at V and 3 bases at J, with 14 bases between the two ends. Germline V gene sequence: CDR1 SGHRS, CDR2 YFSETQ. The CDR3 length is 13 residues. In nucleotides, the CDR3 is TGCGCCAGCGGGGAACAGGCCCTCTACGAGCAGTACTTC. It codes for CASGEQALYEQYF.

The chain couples TRBV9 to TRBJ2-1; 13 bases agree with TRBD2. Germline values: CDR1 SGDLS, CDR2 YYNGEE. The CDR3 runs to 17 residues. After removal of 3 bases from V and 2 bases from J, the junction contained 5 bases not matched to a gene. The CDR3 DNA reads TGTGCCAGCAGCGGTGGACTAGCGGGAGTTCCCTACAATGAGCAGTTCTTC. The encoded protein is CASSGGLAGVPYNEQFF. The entire variable domain, with the rest obtained from reference TRBV9 and TRBJ2-1, is as follows: DSGVTQTPKHLITATGQRVTLRCSPRSGDLSVYWYQQSLDQGLQFLIQYYNGEERAKGNILERFSAQQFPDLHSELNLSSLELGDSALYFCASSGGLAGVPYNEQFFGPGTRLTVL.

This clonotype was seen at least ten times. The rearrangement uses TRBV29-1 and TRBJ2-1, with 10 nucleotides matching TRBD2. The ends lost 6 bases at V and 5 bases at J; junction bases unmatched: 4. CDR1 is SQVTM, CDR2 ANQGSEA, per germline. CDR3 length: 13 residues. The CDR3 loop reads CSVRAGGNNEQFF. CDR3 nucleotide sequence: TGCAGCGTACGAGCGGGGGGGAACAATGAGCAGTTCTTC.

This clonotype was seen at least ten times. The V gene is TRBV11-2, the J gene TRBJ2-1; 10 nucleotides align to TRBD2. Germline values: CDR1 SGHAT, CDR2 FQNNGV. The length of the CDR3 is 15 residues. V lost 6 bases, J lost 7 bases, and 9 bases stayed unmatched. The CDR3 DNA follows: TGTGCCAGCAGGCCGGGACTAGCGAGAAGGAATGAGCAGTTCTTC. Its translation: CASRPGLARRNEQFF.

This clonotype was detected ten times or more. V and J are TRBV12-3 or TRBV12-4 and TRBJ1-3; no clear D. V lost 2 bases, J lost 4 bases, and 9 bases lay in between. The CDR3 consists of 14 residues. Here the CDR3 reads CASSLNSRGNTIYF. The CDR3 region has the DNA TGTGCCAGCAGTTTAAACAGCCGAGGAAACACCATATATTTT.

The chain carries TRBV4-2 and TRBJ2-3, with D uncertain. This CDR3 spans 15 amino acids. V lost 0 bases and J 0 bases, leaving 7 bases between the germline ends. Germline CDR1 reads LGHNA; CDR2 reads YNFKEQ. This chain's CDR3 is CASSQDSQSTDTQYF. The CDR3 DNA is TGTGCCAGCAGCCAAGACTCCCAGAGCACAGATACGCAGTATTTT.

At least ten counts were recorded for this clonotype. The V call is TRBV29-1, the J call TRBJ2-2, with TRBD1 identical over 7 bases. Losses at the gene ends were 6 bases for V and 1 base for J; bases not matched to a gene: 8. Germline V gene data show CDR1 as SQVTM and CDR2 as ANQGSEA. The CDR3 is 15 residues long. This chain's CDR3 is CSVAARTGNTGELFF. Written as DNA, the CDR3 is TGCAGCGTAGCCGCCCGGACAGGGAACACCGGGGAGCTGTTTTTT.

The table lists this clonotype with a few counts. Since a much larger clone is just one base distant, this may be a read error. This rearrangement joins TRBV5-6 to TRBJ1-2; D is undetermined. The CDR3 runs to 12 residues. V was clipped by 4 bases and J by 7 bases, with 11 bases between them. Germline V gene data show CDR1 as SGHDT and CDR2 as YYEEEE. CDR3 protein: CASSPGVVGYTF. As DNA, the CDR3 is TGTGCCAGCAGCCCTGGGGTTGTTGGCTACACCTTC.

This clonotype was picked up many times. The chain uses TRBV11-2 and TRBJ2-7; 12 nucleotides match TRBD2. V was pared by 3 bases and J by 4 bases, with 4 bases of the junction left unmatched. CDR1 and CDR2 (germline): SGHAT, FQNNGV. The CDR3 has 15 residues. In DNA, the CDR3 is TGTGCCAGCAGCTTCCGACTAGCGGGAGAATACGAGCAGTACTTC. This translates into CASSFRLAGEYEQYF.

This sequence joins TRBV27 and TRBJ1-1; maybe TRBD1 (6 bases). V was shortened by 4 bases and J by 1 base, with 25 bases between the two germline ends. The germline V gene has CDR1 MNHEY and CDR2 SMNVEV (reference sequence). This CDR3 has 19 residues. CDR3 region: CASSSERTALSSQNTEAFF. Here the CDR3 DNA reads TGTGCCAGCAGTTCAGAAAGGACAGCTTTATCTTCCCAGAACACTGAAGCTTTCTTT.

This clonotype was found a few times. The rearrangement links TRBV15 to TRBJ2-7, with 7 bases identical to TRBD1. The J segment lost 2 bases and the V segment lost 5 bases, leaving 6 bases of the junction unmatched. This CDR3 has 14 residues. Germline V gives CDR1 LNHNV, CDR2 YYDKDF (reference sequence). The DNA for the CDR3 is TGTGCCACCAGCCCTAGACAGGGCCCCTACGAGCAGTACTTC. This encodes CATSPRQGPYEQYF.

The V and J genes are TRBV6-5 and TRBJ2-1, with 13 bases fitting TRBD2. The germline CDR1 and CDR2 sequences are MNHEY and SVGAGI. V trimming: 2 bases; J trimming: 8 bases; junction bases outside the gene matches: 3. The CDR3 loop spans 15 amino acids. This CDR3 is CASSYGTSGIYEQFF. The DNA for the CDR3 is TGTGCCAGCAGTTACGGGACTAGCGGGATCTATGAGCAGTTCTTC.

The gene calls are TRBV7-2 and TRBJ2-7; 12 bases match TRBD2. Germline lookup yields CDR1 SGHTA and CDR2 FQGNSA. V gave up 4 bases and J gave up 5 bases; unmatched junction bases: 6. This CDR3 region has 15 residues. The CDR3 DNA reads as TGTGCCAGCAGCTCAACTAGCGGGAGGCGCCACGAGCAGTACTTC. Residues: CASSSTSGRRHEQYF.

The chain recombines TRBV12-3 or TRBV12-4 with TRBJ2-2, with unresolved D. The germline V and J ends were trimmed by 8 bases and 4 bases, with 11 bases remaining between them. This CDR3 spans 13 amino acids. DNA for the CDR3: TGTGCCAGCGAGATGACGGTCACCGGGGAGCTGTTTTTT. It specifies CASEMTVTGELFF.